These 7 T cell receptor beta chains were all obtained from the same sample, sequenced in a study of tumor-infiltrating lymphocytes in primary liver carcinoma. cDNA specific to TCR beta was made from 450 to 500 ng of total RNA, with a constant-region primer employed for priming. Generation of the TCR beta libraries relied on three nested multiplex PCR rounds using slightly modified ARM-PCR. In the first two PCR rounds, TRBV1-TRBV30 forward primers were paired with a C-beta reverse primer, and each round lasted roughly 9 cycles. Using its own MiXCR run on the multiplex PCR reads, TCRdb lists one record per CDR3 protein. The sample contains tens of thousands of distinct CDR3 sequences, 76% of which appear only once. The study co-extracted DNA and RNA from about 19-30 mg of unsorted bulk tissue. Material: liver tumor tissue from sampling region 5. Subset: tumor region T5, tumor centre. The receptors come from a man in his forties or fifties with primary liver carcinoma and hepatitis B virus infection.

Points on this clonotype: The junction and the germline gene differ at one end; a read error may be behind it. This rearrangement joins TRBV10-3 to TRBJ1-2; 7 bases line up with TRBD1. CDR1 and CDR2 (germline): ENHRY, SYGVKD. The CDR3 runs 15 residues. The chain's CDR3 is CVISATGSGGYGYTF. The CDR3 DNA reads TGCGTCATCAGTGCGACAGGGTCGGGCGGATATGGCTACACCTTC.

V usage is TRBV12-5 and J usage is TRBJ2-2; 7 bases line up with TRBD2. The CDR3 totals 16 residues. The germline V gene has CDR1 LGHNT and CDR2 FRNRAP. V shed 7 bases, J shed 4 bases, and the junction held 12 bases outside the gene matches. DNA of the CDR3: TGTGCTAGTGCTGTGAAGCGGGGATCAGGCACCGGGGAGCTGTTTTTT. The encoded protein is CASAVKRGSGTGELFF.

This clonotype was counted only a few times. A read error may account for a junction end that differs from germline. The genes are TRBV11-2 and TRBJ2-1; D ambiguous. Germline CDR1 and CDR2: SGHAT and FQNNGV. The CDR3 has 12 residues. This CDR3 is CASSPPHNEQFF. The CDR3 DNA follows: TGTGCTAGCAGCCCCCCCCACAACGAGCAGTTCTTC.

The chain recombines TRBV29-1 with TRBJ2-3, with 9 bases lining up with TRBD2. Trimming took 6 bases from V and 4 from J; bases not matched to a gene: 8. The CDR3 extends over 14 amino acids. Germline V gene data show CDR1 as SQVTM and CDR2 as ANQGSEA. The CDR3 here is CSVGASGRPDTQYF. The DNA of the CDR3 is TGCAGCGTGGGGGCCAGCGGGAGGCCAGATACGCAGTATTTT.

This clonotype was seen once. A much larger clone lies a single base off, so this may be a read error. The chain is built from TRBV2 and TRBJ2-1; TRBD1 might be the D (6 bases). The V gene's germline CDR1 is SNHLY and CDR2 FYNNEI. The CDR3 extends over 13 amino acids. CDR3 loop: CANSERDRGGQFF. The CDR3 DNA follows: TGTGCCAACAGTGAAAGGGACCGAGGGGGGCAGTTCTTC. Using reference TRBV2 and TRBJ2-1 for the parts outside the CDR3, the full variable domain is EPEVTQTPSHQVTQMGQEVILRCVPISNHLYFYWYRQILGQKVEFLVSFYNNEISEKSEIFDDQFSVERPDGSNFTLKIRSTKLEDSAMYFCANSERDRGGQFFGPGTRLTVL.

This clonotype was counted a few times. Just one base apart from a much larger clone, this may be a read error. The chain couples TRBV28 to TRBJ2-2; 8 nucleotides agree with TRBD2. The CDR3 loop spans 15 amino acids. The germline CDR1 and CDR2 sequences are MDHEN and SYDVKM. This CDR3 reads CASSYSGKNIGELFF. DNA for the CDR3: TGTGCCAGCAGCTATAGCGGGAAGAACATCGGGGAGCTGTTTTTT.

Comment on this clonotype: Since a much larger clone is just one base distant, this may be a read error. This rearrangement joins TRBV11-2 to TRBJ2-1; the D call may be TRBD1 or TRBD2 (5 bases each). This CDR3 has 11 residues. The V and J ends lost 7 bases and 15 bases respectively, with 16 bases between them. The germline V gene has CDR1 SGHAT and CDR2 FQNNGV. For the CDR3, the DNA is TGTGCCAGCATCTCCTTTGGGGGTCTGTTCTTC. This gives the protein CASISFGGLFF.